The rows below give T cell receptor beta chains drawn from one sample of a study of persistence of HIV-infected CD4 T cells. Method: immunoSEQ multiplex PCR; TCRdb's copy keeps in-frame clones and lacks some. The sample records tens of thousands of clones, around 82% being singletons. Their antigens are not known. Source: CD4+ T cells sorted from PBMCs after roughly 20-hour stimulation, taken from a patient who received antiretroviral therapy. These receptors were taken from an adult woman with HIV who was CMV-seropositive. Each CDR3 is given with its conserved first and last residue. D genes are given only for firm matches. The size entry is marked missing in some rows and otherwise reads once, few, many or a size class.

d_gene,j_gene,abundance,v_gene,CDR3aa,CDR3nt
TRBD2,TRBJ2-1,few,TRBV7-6,CASSHGLAGGGKEQFF,TGTGCCAGCAGCCACGGACTAGCGGGAGGAGGCAAGGAGCAGTTCTTC
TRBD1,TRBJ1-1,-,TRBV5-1,CASSWTGDTEAFF,TGCGCCAGCAGCTGGACAGGCGACACTGAAGCTTTCTTT
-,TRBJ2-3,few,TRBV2,CASAGRESSTDTQYF,TGTGCCAGCGCCGGACGTGAGTCTAGCACAGATACGCAGTATTTT
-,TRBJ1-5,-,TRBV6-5,CASSYKYSNQPQHF,TGTGCCAGCAGTTACAAGTATAGCAATCAGCCCCAGCATTTT
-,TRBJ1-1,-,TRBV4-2,CASSQAGITEAFF,TGTGCCAGCAGCCAAGCAGGGATTACTGAAGCTTTCTTT
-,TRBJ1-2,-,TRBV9,CASSVEGGDYGYTF,TGTGCCAGCAGCGTAGAAGGGGGGGACTATGGCTACACCTTC
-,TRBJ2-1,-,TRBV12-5,CASGLGVGGSTEQFF,TGTGCTAGTGGTTTGGGGGTAGGGGGATCCACAGAGCAGTTCTTC
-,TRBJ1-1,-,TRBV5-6,CASSPGQSTEAFF,TGTGCCAGCAGCCCAGGACAGAGCACTGAAGCTTTCTTT
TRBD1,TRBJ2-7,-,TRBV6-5,CASSYSNTGAHYEQYF,TGTGCCAGCAGTTACTCTAATACAGGGGCTCACTACGAGCAGTACTTC
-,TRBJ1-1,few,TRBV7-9,CASSRSGTANTEAFF,TGTGCCAGCAGCCGATCAGGGACCGCAAACACTGAAGCTTTCTTT
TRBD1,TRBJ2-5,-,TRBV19,CASSGHRGQETQYF,TGTGCCAGTAGTGGGCACAGGGGTCAAGAGACCCAGTACTTC
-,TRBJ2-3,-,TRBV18,CASSPYEGSTDTQYF,TGTGCCAGCTCACCATACGAAGGGAGTACAGATACGCAGTATTTT
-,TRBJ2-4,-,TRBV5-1,CASSPEPLGGKNIQYF,TGCGCCAGCAGCCCCGAGCCTCTTGGGGGCAAAAACATTCAGTACTTC
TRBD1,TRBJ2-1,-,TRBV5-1,CASSPWTGSYNEQFF,TGCGCCAGCAGCCCCTGGACAGGGTCCTACAATGAGCAGTTCTTC
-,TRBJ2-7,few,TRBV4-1,CASSPGSFYEQYF,TGCGCCAGCAGCCCAGGGTCTTTCTACGAGCAGTACTTC
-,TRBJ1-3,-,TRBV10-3,CASAPLQIISGNTIYF,TGTGCCAGCGCGCCTTTACAGATTATCTCTGGAAACACCATATATTTT
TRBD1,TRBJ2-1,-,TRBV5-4,CASSLGTGTHNEQFF,TGTGCCAGCAGCTTGGGGACAGGGACCCACAATGAGCAGTTCTTC
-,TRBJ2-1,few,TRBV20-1,CSAAPTGEQFF,TGCAGTGCTGCCCCCACAGGGGAGCAGTTCTTC
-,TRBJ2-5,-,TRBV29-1,CSVEGGAKTQYF,TGCAGCGTTGAAGGGGGGGCAAAGACCCAGTACTTC
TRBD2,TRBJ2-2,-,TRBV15,CATSRGGLATGELFF,TGTGCCACCAGCAGAGGTGGACTAGCGACCGGGGAGCTGTTTTTT
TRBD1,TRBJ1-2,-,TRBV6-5,CATKGTGRGRGYTF,TGTGCCACCAAAGGGACGGGCAGGGGGCGAGGCTACACCTTC
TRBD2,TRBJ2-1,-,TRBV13,CASSPAGGPNEQFF,TGTGCCAGCAGCCCAGCGGGAGGGCCCAATGAGCAGTTCTTC
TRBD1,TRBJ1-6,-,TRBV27,CASSLRRGDNSPLHF,TGTGCCAGCAGTTTGCGCAGGGGGGATAATTCACCCCTCCACTTT
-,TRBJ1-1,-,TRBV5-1,CASSGGDRVSLGAFF,TGCGCCAGCAGCGGAGGGGACCGGGTTAGTCTCGGAGCTTTCTTT
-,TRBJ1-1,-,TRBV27,CASGSGSGVNTEAFF,TGTGCCAGCGGGTCGGGCTCGGGGGTTAACACTGAAGCTTTCTTT